This T cell receptor (beta chain) came from a study of blood T cell repertoires in COVID-19. Whole-study context: Specimens from acute and convalescent COVID-19 originated in the United States, Italy and Spain.

Clones were sequenced by immunoSEQ multiplex PCR, and TCRdb holds only the in-frame ones, with some missing. The table lists some 400,000 clones, 70% to 85% of them singletons. This clonotype was obtained from a human donor with acute or convalescent COVID-19. The donor label of this sample is uncertain. The sequencing input was peripheral blood.

In nucleotides, the CDR3 is TGTGCCAGCAGCCAAGTCGCCCAGAATGGCTACACCTTC. Translation gives CASSQVAQNGYTF. V is TRBV3-1 (or the pseudogene TRBV3-2) and J is TRBJ1-2; D uncertain. Looked up from germline, CDR1 is LGHDT and CDR2 is YNNKEL (reference sequence). CDR3 length: 13 amino acids. V was shortened by 1 base and J by 6 bases, with 9 bases between the two germline ends.